A selection of T cell receptor beta chains follows, all from one sample in a study of PD-1 blockade in classical Hodgkin lymphoma. The method was immunoSEQ multiplex PCR; TCRdb's version includes in-frame clones alone and lacks a portion of them. The sample has 30,000 to 35,000 clones; approximately 79% are singletons. The sample was CD4+ T cells from blood, taken before the fourth cycle of nivolumab. These receptors were collected from a human donor with classical Hodgkin lymphoma. The CDR3 runs from the conserved cysteine through the conserved F or W. D genes are given only for firm matches. Some rows mark clone size as missing; the rest say once, few, many or name a class of expanded clone.

D | size | J | V | DNA | CDR3
NA | NA | TRBJ1-1 | TRBV5-5 | TGTGCCAGCAGCTTAGAGAGTAACACTGAAGCTTTCTTT | CASSLESNTEAFF
NA | NA | TRBJ1-4 | TRBV2 | TGTGCCAGCAGTGGACAGGCGAGGGAAAAACTGTTTTTT | CASSGQAREKLFF
NA | NA | TRBJ2-7 | TRBV18 | TGTGCCAGCTCACCACCCTCGGGTCCCTACGAGCAGTACTTC | CASSPPSGPYEQYF
NA | few | TRBJ1-2 | TRBV2 | TGTGCCAGCAGTGACTCACCCGACACCGACTATGGCTACACCTTC | CASSDSPDTDYGYTF
NA | NA | TRBJ2-2 | TRBV5-1 | TGCGCCAGCAGCTTGAGTGGGGGCGAAACCGGGGAGCTGTTTTTT | CASSLSGGETGELFF
NA | NA | TRBJ2-3 | TRBV30 | TGTGCCTGGAGTGCCGGGACCACAGATACGCAGTATTTT | CAWSAGTTDTQYF
NA | NA | TRBJ1-4 | TRBV30 | TGTGCCTGGACACAGGGAATTGCAACTAATGAAAAACTGTTTTTT | CAWTQGIATNEKLFF
TRBD1 | few | TRBJ1-2 | TRBV2 | TGTGCCAGCAGTGAGACAGCCGACCCGACAGGGTCGGGAACCCAGGGGGGCTACACCTTC | CASSETADPTGSGTQGGYTF
NA | NA | TRBJ1-2 | TRBV7-3 | TGTGCCAGCAGCATCGGCTCCAGGGGTGGCTACACCTTC | CASSIGSRGGYTF
NA | NA | TRBJ2-3 | TRBV10-3 | TGTGCCATCAAGGAGGGGGAGGGAGATACGCAGTATTTT | CAIKEGEGDTQYF
NA | NA | TRBJ2-7 | TRBV9 | TGTGCCAGCAGCTTGACTTCCAGCTCCTACGAGCAGTACTTC | CASSLTSSSYEQYF
NA | NA | TRBJ2-1 | TRBV7-6 | TGTGCCAGCAGCTTAGAAGGGTCGGAGGGGATCGGCTACAATGAGCAGTTCTTC | CASSLEGSEGIGYNEQFF
NA | NA | TRBJ2-5 | TRBV18 | TGTGCCAGCTCACCTTCCGGGCTTCAAGAGACCCAGTACTTC | CASSPSGLQETQYF
NA | NA | TRBJ1-2 | TRBV30 | TGTGCCTGGAGTGGGGTCGGTGGGGACTCCAAAGGCTACACCTTC | CAWSGVGGDSKGYTF
NA | NA | TRBJ2-7 | TRBV4-3 | TGCGCCAGCAGCCAAGTCAGGTCACATAGCTCCTACGAGCAGTACTTC | CASSQVRSHSSYEQYF
TRBD2 | NA | TRBJ2-7 | TRBV29-1 | TGCAGCGTTGATCTAGGACTAGCGAACCACTACGAGCAGTACTTC | CSVDLGLANHYEQYF
NA | NA | TRBJ1-1 | TRBV10-1 | TGCGCCAGCAGCGACGGCCAGATTAACACTGAAGCTTTCTTT | CASSDGQINTEAFF
TRBD1 | NA | TRBJ2-3 | TRBV5-1 | TGCGCCAGCAGCTCCCACAAGCGAACAGGGGCCTCTTTCACAGATACGCAGTATTTT | CASSSHKRTGASFTDTQYF
NA | NA | TRBJ2-5 | TRBV7-2 | TGTGCCAGCAGCTTGGGGGGGGCACAAGAGACCCAGTACTTC | CASSLGGAQETQYF
TRBD1 | NA | TRBJ1-2 | TRBV19 | TGTGCCAGTAGTATCGTGGACAGGGTCGGCCGCTACACCTTC | CASSIVDRVGRYTF
NA | NA | TRBJ2-5 | TRBV9 | TGTGCCAGCAGCGTAGTAGATTCCCGGGATGAGACCCAGTACTTC | CASSVVDSRDETQYF
NA | NA | TRBJ2-5 | TRBV18 | TGTGCCAGCTCACCACCGACGGGGGCGGAGACCCAGTACTTC | CASSPPTGAETQYF
NA | NA | TRBJ2-7 | TRBV19 | TGTGCCAGTAGTATAGGTTACGAGCAGTACTTC | CASSIGYEQYF
NA | few | TRBJ2-3 | TRBV2 | TGTGCCAGCAGTGTTGGTGGAGGCACAGATACGCAGTATTTT | CASSVGGGTDTQYF
TRBD2 | NA | TRBJ2-3 | TRBV19 | TGTGCCAGTAGTAAATCGACGCCGACTAGCGGGGGTGTCACAGATACGCAGTATTTT | CASSKSTPTSGGVTDTQYF
NA | NA | TRBJ2-1 | TRBV7-3 | TGTGCCAGCAGCAGAACCCGGGGCCCGGGGAATGAGCAGTTCTTC | CASSRTRGPGNEQFF
NA | few | TRBJ1-6 | TRBV12-5 | TGTGCTAGTGGTTTCGGGTCCTATAATTCACCCCTCCACTTT | CASGFGSYNSPLHF
NA | few | TRBJ1-2 | TRBV9 | TGTGCCAGCAGCGTAGTGGGAGGGATTGGCTACACCTTC | CASSVVGGIGYTF
TRBD1 | few | TRBJ1-6 | TRBV10-2 | TGCGCCAGCAGTGAGCATCGGGACAGGGGGAATTCACCCCTCCACTTT | CASSEHRDRGNSPLHF
TRBD1 | NA | TRBJ1-5 | TRBV7-2 | TGTGCCAGCAGCCATATTACAGGGGCCGATCAGCCCCAGCATTTT | CASSHITGADQPQHF
TRBD1 | NA | TRBJ2-2 | TRBV11-2 | TGTGCCAGCAGCTGGGGACAGGCGAACACCGGGGAGCTGTTTTTT | CASSWGQANTGELFF
NA | NA | TRBJ1-4 | TRBV4-2 | TGTGCCAGCAGCCAACGGCTGGTAAATGAAAAACTGTTTTTT | CASSQRLVNEKLFF
NA | NA | TRBJ1-2 | TRBV28 | TGTGCCAGCAGTTTAGGGTCCGCGGCGAACTATGGCTACACCTTC | CASSLGSAANYGYTF
NA | NA | TRBJ2-3 | TRBV18 | TGTGCCAGCTCACCGGGGCTCGGAAACACAGATACGCAGTATTTT | CASSPGLGNTDTQYF
NA | NA | TRBJ2-3 | TRBV11-3 | TGTGCCAGCAGCTTAGGAGTGAGGGGCACAGATACGCAGTATTTT | CASSLGVRGTDTQYF
TRBD2 | NA | TRBJ2-1 | TRBV29-1 | TGCAGCGTTGACCTAGCGGGGGGTCAGGGCTATTCAATTGAGCAGTTCTTC | CSVDLAGGQGYSIEQFF
NA | NA | TRBJ1-4 | TRBV30 | TGTGCCTGGAGTCAAGACAGGAATGAAAAACTGTTTTTT | CAWSQDRNEKLFF
TRBD2 | NA | TRBJ2-3 | TRBV7-6 | TGTGCCAGCAGCCCGGCGACCGGGGGGACGCAGTATTTT | CASSPATGGTQYF
TRBD1 | NA | TRBJ2-3 | TRBV11-2 | TGTGCCAGCAGCCCCAGGACAGGGACAGATACGCAGTATTTT | CASSPRTGTDTQYF
TRBD2 | NA | TRBJ2-2 | TRBV5-4 | TGTGCCAGCAGCGGGGGACTACGAGACACCGGGGAGCTGTTTTTT | CASSGGLRDTGELFF